This T cell receptor (beta chain) was sequenced in a study of shared clonotypes between healthy human individuals. The V end was cut by 5 bases, the J end by 1 base, with 15 bases between. Germline CDR1 and CDR2: SEHNR and FQNEAQ (reference sequence). This CDR3 is built from 15 residues. The assay ran at deep level. Authors' processing steps: Filtering was not the same, since immunoSEQ gave junction-only sequences without quality scores. The protocol was immunoSEQ multiplex PCR, while the TCRdb copy is restricted to in-frame clones and leaves out a portion. Clone size and V and J calls were adopted from that table, with D and trimming inferred from the DNA. The table lists 470,000 or so clones, approximately 84% of them singletons.

The chain recombines TRBV7-9 with TRBJ2-7; maybe TRBD1 (5 bases). Sequencing was carried out using PBMCs. The TCR comes from a woman in her forties in good health. Some clones in this sample may be carry-over from other donors' samples. CDR3 sequence: CASSQDRQPSYEQYF. As DNA, the CDR3 is TGTGCCAGCAGCCAAGATCGACAGCCTTCCTACGAGCAGTACTTC.